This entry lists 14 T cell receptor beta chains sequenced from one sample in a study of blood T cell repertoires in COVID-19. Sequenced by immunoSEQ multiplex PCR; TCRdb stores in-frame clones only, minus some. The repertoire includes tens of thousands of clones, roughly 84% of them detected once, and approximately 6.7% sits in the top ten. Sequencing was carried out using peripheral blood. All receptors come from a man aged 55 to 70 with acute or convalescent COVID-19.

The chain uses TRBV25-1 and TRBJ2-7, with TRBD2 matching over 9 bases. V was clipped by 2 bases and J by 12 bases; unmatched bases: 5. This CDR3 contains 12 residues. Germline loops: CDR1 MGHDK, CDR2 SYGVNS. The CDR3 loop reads CASSEGGGALYF. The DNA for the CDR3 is TGTGCCAGCAGTGAAGGCGGGGGGGCGTTGTACTTC.

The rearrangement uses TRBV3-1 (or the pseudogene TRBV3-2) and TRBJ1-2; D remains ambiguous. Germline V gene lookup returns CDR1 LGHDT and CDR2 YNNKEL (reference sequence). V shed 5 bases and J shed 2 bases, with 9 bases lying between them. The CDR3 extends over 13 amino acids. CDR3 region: CASSDQANYGYTF. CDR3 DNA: TGTGCCAGCAGCGACCAGGCGAACTATGGCTACACCTTC.

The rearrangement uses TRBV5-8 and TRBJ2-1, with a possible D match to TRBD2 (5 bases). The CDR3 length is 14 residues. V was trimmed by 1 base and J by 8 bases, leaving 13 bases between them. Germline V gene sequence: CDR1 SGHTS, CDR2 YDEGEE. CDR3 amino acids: CASSLSIRGYEQFF. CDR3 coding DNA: TGTGCCAGCAGCTTGTCTATTCGGGGATATGAGCAGTTCTTC.

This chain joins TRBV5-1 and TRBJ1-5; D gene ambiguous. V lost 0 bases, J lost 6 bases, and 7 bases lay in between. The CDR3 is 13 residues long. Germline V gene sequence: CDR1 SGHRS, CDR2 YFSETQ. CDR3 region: CASSLAEGQPQHF. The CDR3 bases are TGCGCCAGCAGCTTGGCCGAGGGTCAGCCCCAGCATTTT.

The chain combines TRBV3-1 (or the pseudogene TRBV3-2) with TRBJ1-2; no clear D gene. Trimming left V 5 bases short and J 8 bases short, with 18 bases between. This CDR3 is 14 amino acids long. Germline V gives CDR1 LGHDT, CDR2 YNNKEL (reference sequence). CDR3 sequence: CASSLGEGEQGYTF. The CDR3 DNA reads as TGTGCCAGCAGCTTGGGAGAGGGTGAGCAGGGCTACACCTTC.

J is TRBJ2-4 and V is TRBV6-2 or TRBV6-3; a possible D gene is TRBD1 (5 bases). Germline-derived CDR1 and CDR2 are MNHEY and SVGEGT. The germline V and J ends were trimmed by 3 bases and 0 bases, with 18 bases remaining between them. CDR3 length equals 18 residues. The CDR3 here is CASSYSVEGVLAKNIQYF. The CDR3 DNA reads TGTGCCAGCAGTTATTCAGTAGAAGGGGTACTAGCCAAAAACATTCAGTACTTC.

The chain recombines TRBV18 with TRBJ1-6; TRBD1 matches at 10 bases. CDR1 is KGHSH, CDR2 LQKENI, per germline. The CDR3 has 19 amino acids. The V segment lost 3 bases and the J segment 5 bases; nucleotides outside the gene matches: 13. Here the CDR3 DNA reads TGTGCCAGCTCACCGATTGACCGGGACAGGGGTTTCGATAATTCACCCCTCCACTTT. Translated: CASSPIDRDRGFDNSPLHF.

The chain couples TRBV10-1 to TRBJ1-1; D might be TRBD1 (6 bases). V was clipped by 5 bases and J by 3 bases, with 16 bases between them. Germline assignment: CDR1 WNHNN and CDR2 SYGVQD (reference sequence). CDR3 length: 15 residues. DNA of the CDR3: TGCGCCAGCAGTAATACAGGGCGACGGGACACTGAAGCTTTCTTT. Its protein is CASSNTGRRDTEAFF.

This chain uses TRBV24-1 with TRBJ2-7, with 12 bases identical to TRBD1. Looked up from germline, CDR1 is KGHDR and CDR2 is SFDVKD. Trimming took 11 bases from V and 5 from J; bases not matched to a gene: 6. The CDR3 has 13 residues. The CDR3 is CAIRGTGGHEQYF. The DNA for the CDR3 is TGTGCCATTCGCGGGACAGGGGGCCACGAGCAGTACTTC.

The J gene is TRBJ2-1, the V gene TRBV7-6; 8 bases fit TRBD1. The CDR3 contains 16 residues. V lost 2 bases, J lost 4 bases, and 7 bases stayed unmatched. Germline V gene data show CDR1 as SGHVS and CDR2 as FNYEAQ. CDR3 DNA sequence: TGTGCCAGCAGCTTAAAACCGGACAGGGCGTACAATGAGCAGTTCTTC. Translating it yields CASSLKPDRAYNEQFF.

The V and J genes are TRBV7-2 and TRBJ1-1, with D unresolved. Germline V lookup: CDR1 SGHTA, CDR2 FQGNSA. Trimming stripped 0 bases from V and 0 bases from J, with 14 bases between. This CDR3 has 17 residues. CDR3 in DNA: TGTGCCAGCAGCTTAGCAATTCGGGGAATCATGAACACTGAAGCTTTCTTT. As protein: CASSLAIRGIMNTEAFF.

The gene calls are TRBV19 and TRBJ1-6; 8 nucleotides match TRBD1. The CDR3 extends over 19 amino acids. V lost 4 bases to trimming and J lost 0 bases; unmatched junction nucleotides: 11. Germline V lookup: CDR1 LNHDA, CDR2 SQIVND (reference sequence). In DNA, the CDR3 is TGTGCCAGTAGTAGGCGGACAGGGCAAAGGAGCTCCTATAATTCACCCCTCCACTTT. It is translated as CASSRRTGQRSSYNSPLHF.

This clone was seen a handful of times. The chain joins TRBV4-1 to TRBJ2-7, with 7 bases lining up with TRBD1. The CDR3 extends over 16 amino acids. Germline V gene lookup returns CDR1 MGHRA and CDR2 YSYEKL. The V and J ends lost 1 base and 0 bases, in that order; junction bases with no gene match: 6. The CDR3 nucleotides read TGCGCCAGCAGCCAAGCAGGACAGGCTTCCTCCTACGAGCAGTACTTC. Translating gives CASSQAGQASSYEQYF.

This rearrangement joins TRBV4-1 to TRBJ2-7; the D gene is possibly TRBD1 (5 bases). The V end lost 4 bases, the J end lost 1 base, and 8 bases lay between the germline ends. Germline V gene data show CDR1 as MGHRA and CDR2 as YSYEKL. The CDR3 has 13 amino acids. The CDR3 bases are TGCGCCAGCAGCCCGGACATGTCCTACGAGCAGTACTTC. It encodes CASSPDMSYEQYF.